This T cell receptor (beta chain) stems from a study of blood T cell repertoires in COVID-19. CDR1 and CDR2 from the germline V gene are SGHRS and YFSETQ. CDR3 size: 21 residues. The junction had 11 bases not matched to a gene; V was cut back by 0 bases and J by 0 bases. Clones were read by immunoSEQ multiplex PCR, and TCRdb kept only the in-frame ones, dropping some. Among around 250,000 clones, approximately 86% were seen once, and the ten largest hold just under 9%. V and J are TRBV5-1 and TRBJ2-6; 11 positions agree with TRBD1. Sequenced sample: peripheral blood. The sequence was obtained from a man aged 35 to 55 with active or convalescent COVID-19. The DNA for the CDR3 is TGCGCCAGCAGCTTGGGGCCGGGACAGGGGGTGCCCCTCTCTGGGGCCAACGTCCTGACTTTC. Translated: CASSLGPGQGVPLSGANVLTF.